The T cell receptor beta chain under discussion was sequenced for a study of blood T cell repertoires in COVID-19. Study-level background: Material from acute and convalescent COVID-19 was sourced from the United States, Italy and Spain.

The CDR3 totals 15 residues. The germline CDR1 and CDR2 sequences are SGHRS and YFSETQ. Trimming removed 4 bases from V and 8 bases from J; junction bases left unmatched: 6. One Seattle source followed patients from active infection through their disease course. Sequenced by immunoSEQ multiplex PCR; TCRdb stores in-frame clones only, minus some. The data show about 200,000 clones, 75% to 90% seen once. The chain carries TRBV5-1 and TRBJ2-2; 12 bases are shared with TRBD2. The receptor comes from a woman older than 75 with COVID-19, enrolled during active disease. The specimen sequenced was peripheral blood. CDR3 sequence (DNA): TGCGCCAGCAGCCCCTGGACTAGCGGGACTGGGGAGCTGTTTTTT. Protein sequence: CASSPWTSGTGELFF.